Shown below are 31 T cell receptor beta chains from a single sample sequenced in a study of blood T cell repertoires in COVID-19. Here immunoSEQ multiplex PCR was the method, and the copy in TCRdb shows in-frame clones only, minus some. This sample has some 58,000 clones, with 65% to 90% found just once. Sequences were obtained from peripheral blood. The receptor set was obtained from a man aged 35 to 55 with acute or convalescent COVID-19.

This chain uses TRBV24-1 with TRBJ1-2; D may be TRBD1 (5 bases). This CDR3 contains 13 residues. V was trimmed by 2 bases and J by 8 bases, leaving 11 bases between them. The germline V gene encodes CDR1 KGHDR and CDR2 SFDVKD. CDR3 amino acids: CATSDWGSEGYTF. In nucleotides, the CDR3 is TGTGCCACCAGTGATTGGGGCAGCGAAGGCTACACCTTC.

This chain links TRBV29-1 with TRBJ2-2, with 11 nucleotides matching TRBD2. CDR1 and CDR2 from the germline V gene are SQVTM and ANQGSEA. The V gene end was trimmed by 7 bases and the J gene end by 3 bases; junction bases not matched to a gene: 7. This CDR3 is 15 amino acids long. DNA for the CDR3: TGCAGCGCCCGTCCTAGCGGGGGGTACACCGGGGAGCTGTTTTTT. It specifies CSARPSGGYTGELFF.

The chain has TRBV19 and TRBJ2-1; 8 nucleotides line up with TRBD2. The V gene end was trimmed by 5 bases and the J gene end by 0 bases; junction bases not matched to a gene: 3. This CDR3 comprises 15 residues. Germline CDR1 LNHDA, CDR2 SQIVND (reference sequence). CDR3 DNA sequence: TGTGCCAGTAGTCAGCGGGGGCTCTCCTACAATGAGCAGTTCTTC. Its translation is CASSQRGLSYNEQFF.

The CDR3 coding sequence is TGTGCAAGTCCCTGGACGGGCCACGGTGGAGGCTATGGCTACACCTTC. Translation gives CASPWTGHGGGYGYTF. This chain joins TRBV12-2 and TRBJ1-2. TRBV12-2 is deemed a pseudogene. The CDR3 loop spans 16 amino acids.

This rearrangement joins TRBV28 to TRBJ1-1; the D gene is possibly TRBD1 (6 bases). Germline values: CDR1 MDHEN, CDR2 SYDVKM. There are 16 residues in the CDR3. Trimming shortened V by 3 bases and J by 0 bases, and 14 bases separated the two germline ends. The CDR3 loop is CASSFRRGAVNTEAFF. DNA of the CDR3: TGTGCCAGCAGTTTCCGCAGGGGCGCGGTGAACACTGAAGCTTTCTTT.

The chain links TRBV25-1 to TRBJ2-2; D is perhaps TRBD2 (5 bases). Germline V gene lookup returns CDR1 MGHDK and CDR2 SYGVNS. The CDR3 consists of 14 residues. V shed 6 bases and J shed 6 bases, with 14 bases lying between them. The CDR3 coding sequence is TGTGCCAGCAGGGACTCCTCAGAGGCCGGGGAGCTGTTTTTT. Its translation is CASRDSSEAGELFF.

This clone appeared a few times. This rearrangement joins TRBV5-1 to TRBJ1-2, with a tentative D call TRBD1 (6 bases). The V and J ends lost 0 bases and 8 bases respectively, with 14 bases between them. CDR3 length: 14 residues. Germline V gene lookup returns CDR1 SGHRS and CDR2 YFSETQ. The CDR3 DNA reads TGCGCCAGCAGCTTGGAGGACAGCCGGGGAGGCTACACCTTC. Its translation is CASSLEDSRGGYTF.

This clone was observed a handful of times. The chain recombines TRBV19 with TRBJ1-2; D remains ambiguous. Trimming pared 6 bases from V and 2 bases from J, leaving 10 bases between. Germline-derived CDR1 and CDR2 are LNHDA and SQIVND (reference sequence). The CDR3 extends over 13 amino acids. The CDR3 reads CASRVAPNYGYTF. Written as DNA, the CDR3 is TGTGCCAGTAGAGTGGCCCCGAACTATGGCTACACCTTC.

The rearrangement joins TRBV4-2 to TRBJ1-2; 8 nucleotides match TRBD1. V lost 4 bases, J lost 3 bases, and 7 bases stayed unmatched. This CDR3 is built from 15 residues. Germline V gene lookup returns CDR1 LGHNA and CDR2 YNFKEQ. The CDR3 is CASSPRTGGDYGYTF. CDR3 DNA sequence: TGTGCCAGCAGCCCAAGAACAGGGGGGGACTATGGCTACACCTTC.

The V gene is TRBV5-6, the J gene TRBJ2-1, with a possible D match to TRBD1 (6 bases). This CDR3 has 14 amino acids. The germline gives CDR1 SGHDT, CDR2 YYEEEE. Trimming took 4 bases from V and 7 from J, leaving 15 bases between them. CDR3 loop: CASSGWYRANEQFF. CDR3 bases: TGTGCCAGCAGCGGTTGGTACAGGGCGAATGAGCAGTTCTTC. Complete variable domain (other parts from reference TRBV5-6 and TRBJ2-1): DAGVTQSPTHLIKTRGQQVTLRCSPKSGHDTVSWYQQALGQGPQFIFQYYEEEERQRGNFPDRFSGHQFPNYSSELNVNALLLGDSALYLCASSGWYRANEQFFGPGTRLTVL.

This clone has a handful of counts. The CDR3 sequence is CASSQGAAGAGQFF. In DNA form, the CDR3 reads TGCGCCAGCAGCCAAGGGGCGGCGGGAGCGGGGCAGTTCTTC. The V call is TRBV4-1, the J call TRBJ2-1, with 7 bases aligning to TRBD2. With V trimmed by 1 base and J by 12 bases, 9 bases remained unmatched. The CDR3 is 14 amino acids. Germline CDR1 is MGHRA and CDR2 is YSYEKL.

V and J are TRBV11-1 and TRBJ1-4; 9 bases are shared with TRBD1. The V gene end was trimmed by 5 bases and the J gene end by 8 bases; junction bases not matched to a gene: 6. The germline V gene has CDR1 SGHAT and CDR2 FQDESV (reference sequence). The CDR3 is 14 amino acids. The chain's CDR3 is CASSRTGAEEKLFF. CDR3 nucleotides: TGTGCCAGCAGCCGGACAGGGGCAGAGGAAAAACTGTTTTTT.

The chain uses TRBV5-5 and TRBJ1-5; 7 bases map to TRBD1. CDR3 length: 14 amino acids. CDR1 is SGHKS, CDR2 YYEKEE, per germline (reference sequence). With V trimmed by 2 bases and J by 7 bases, 6 bases remained unmatched. The CDR3 nucleotides are TGTGCCAGCAGCTTAACAGGGGCTGGACAGCCCCAGCATTTT. It encodes CASSLTGAGQPQHF. The whole variable domain, remainder taken from reference TRBV5-5 and TRBJ1-5, is DAGVTQSPTHLIKTRGQQVTLRCSPISGHKSVSWYQQVLGQGPQFIFQYYEKEERGRGNFPDRFSARQFPNYSSELNVNALLLGDSALYLCASSLTGAGQPQHFGDGTRLSIL.

The V and J genes are TRBV4-1 and TRBJ1-2; 8 positions agree with TRBD1. CDR3 length: 15 residues. CDR1 and CDR2 (germline): MGHRA, YSYEKL. V shed 1 base, J shed 8 bases, and the junction held 9 bases outside the gene matches. This CDR3 reads CASSQVAGRGQGYTF. Written as DNA, the CDR3 is TGCGCCAGCAGCCAAGTCGCGGGCAGGGGGCAAGGCTACACCTTC.

This clone was recorded a few times. The rearrangement uses TRBV25-1 and TRBJ1-1, with D possibly being TRBD1 (6 bases). Trimming cost V 4 bases and J 6 bases, with 18 bases left between them. Germline V lookup: CDR1 MGHDK, CDR2 SYGVNS. CDR3 length equals 15 residues. The chain's CDR3 is CASSAYTGGAAEAFF. In nucleotides, the CDR3 is TGTGCCAGCAGTGCCTATACTGGGGGGGCCGCTGAAGCTTTCTTT.

This clone was detected a few times. The J gene is TRBJ1-5, the V gene TRBV19, with a tentative D call TRBD1 (5 bases). V was pared by 5 bases and J by 0 bases, with 11 bases between. The CDR3 extends over 15 amino acids. The germline CDR1 and CDR2 sequences are LNHDA and SQIVND (reference sequence). DNA of the CDR3: TGTGCCAGTAGTCCCCGGAGGGGTAGCAATCAGCCCCAGCATTTT. This sequence encodes CASSPRRGSNQPQHF.

The V call is TRBV3-1 (or the pseudogene TRBV3-2), the J call TRBJ2-3; D might be TRBD2 (6 bases). In germline, CDR1 is LGHDT, CDR2 YNNKEL (reference sequence). The V gene lost 4 bases and the J gene lost 3 bases, with 8 bases spanning the gap. The CDR3 sequence is 13 residues long. The CDR3 loop is CASSPEGTDTQYF. DNA for the CDR3: TGTGCCAGCAGCCCGGAGGGTACAGATACGCAGTATTTT.

This sequence joins TRBV24-1 and TRBJ2-2; the D is unclear. Germline lookup yields CDR1 KGHDR and CDR2 SFDVKD. Trimming took 2 bases from V and 3 from J, leaving 6 bases between them. The CDR3 runs 14 residues. The CDR3: CATSDSRDTGELFF. CDR3 sequence (DNA): TGTGCCACCAGTGATTCCCGGGACACCGGGGAGCTGTTTTTT.

This clone has a single count. This chain connects TRBV5-6 to TRBJ2-5; maybe TRBD2 (5 bases). The length of the CDR3 is 17 residues. Trimming pared 4 bases from V and 5 bases from J, leaving 24 bases between. Germline lookup yields CDR1 SGHDT and CDR2 YYEEEE. The CDR3 protein is CASSPWRYGGRRETQYF. CDR3 nucleotides: TGTGCCAGCAGCCCCTGGAGGTACGGAGGCCGGAGGGAGACCCAGTACTTC.

The chain is built from TRBV7-3 and TRBJ2-1; TRBD2 is a possible D gene (5 bases). CDR1 is SGHTA, CDR2 FQGTGA, per germline. The length of the CDR3 is 18 residues. The ends were cut back, 2 bases at V and 0 bases at J, with 17 bases in the middle. The CDR3 DNA follows: TGTGCCAGCAGCTTATCGGCTCCGGGATCGAGCTCCTACAATGAGCAGTTCTTC. Its protein product is CASSLSAPGSSSYNEQFF.

The chain recombines TRBV29-1 with TRBJ1-1, with TRBD1 matching over 9 bases. Germline CDR1 reads SQVTM; CDR2 reads ANQGSEA. Germline trimming cut 7 bases from V and 3 bases from J; bases unmatched to any gene: 6. The CDR3 contains 13 residues. DNA of the CDR3: TGCAGCGCCAGGACAGGGGCAGACACTGAAGCTTTCTTT. Translated: CSARTGADTEAFF.

The chain joins TRBV10-3 to TRBJ1-3, with D unclear. This CDR3 is 18 amino acids long. V gave up 1 base and J gave up 1 base, with 17 bases separating them. In germline, CDR1 is ENHRY, CDR2 SYGVKD. The CDR3 reads CAISEYEVRTRSGNTIYF. The CDR3 coding sequence is TGTGCCATCAGTGAGTATGAGGTTCGTACGAGGTCTGGAAACACCATATATTTT.

The chain is built from TRBV5-4 and TRBJ1-6, with 7 bases lining up with TRBD1. The CDR3 is made up of 14 amino acids. Germline trimming cut 3 bases from V and 7 bases from J; bases unmatched to any gene: 4. The germline CDR1 and CDR2 sequences are SGHNT and YYREEE (reference sequence). Here the CDR3 reads CASSYDRENSPLHF. CDR3 nucleotide sequence: TGTGCCAGCAGCTACGACAGGGAGAATTCACCCCTCCACTTT.

This sequence joins TRBV7-9 and TRBJ1-3; no firm D call. V was shortened by 5 bases and J by 0 bases, with 5 bases between the two germline ends. This CDR3 comprises 13 residues. CDR1 and CDR2 from the germline V gene are SEHNR and FQNEAQ (reference sequence). The CDR3: CASSINSGNTIYF. The CDR3 DNA sequence: TGTGCCAGCAGCATTAACTCTGGAAACACCATATATTTT.

The chain recombines TRBV4-1 with TRBJ1-2, with 7 positions matching TRBD1. CDR3 size: 15 residues. J was trimmed by 8 bases and V by 0 bases; bases with no gene match: 9. Germline loops: CDR1 MGHRA, CDR2 YSYEKL. CDR3 DNA: TGCGCCAGCAGCCAAGAAGCTAGGACAGGCTTCGGCTACACCTTC. Protein: CASSQEARTGFGYTF.

The V call is TRBV11-3, the J call TRBJ2-3; 13 bases map to TRBD2. Germline trimming cut 5 bases from V and 5 bases from J; bases unmatched to any gene: 7. CDR1 and CDR2 from the germline V gene are SGHNT and YENEEA. The CDR3 sequence is 16 residues long. The CDR3 spells CASSVGTSGELDTQYF. As DNA, the CDR3 is TGTGCCAGCAGCGTCGGGACTAGCGGGGAGTTAGATACGCAGTATTTT.

Note on this clone: The junction does not match germline at one end; this may be a read error. V gene TRBV19 combines with J gene TRBJ2-7; D is perhaps TRBD2 (5 bases). CDR1 is LNHDA and CDR2 is SQIVND in the germline V gene (reference sequence). The CDR3 extends over 15 amino acids. The DNA of the CDR3 is TGTGCCAGTAGTATTAATGAGGGAATCTCCCACGAGCAGTACTTC. Translation gives CASSINEGISHEQYF.

The chain employs TRBV12-3 or TRBV12-4 and TRBJ1-2, with a tentative D call TRBD1 (5 bases). Trimming removed 6 bases at V and 5 bases at J, with 10 bases between. The CDR3 runs 12 residues. The CDR3 loop is CASSQGPYGYTF. CDR3 bases: TGTGCCAGCAGCCAGGGCCCTTATGGCTACACCTTC.

The V and J genes are TRBV30 and TRBJ2-5; no clear D gene. Germline V gives CDR1 GTSNPN, CDR2 SVGIG (reference sequence). The CDR3 has 15 amino acids. Trimming left V 0 bases short and J 0 bases short, with 11 bases between. CDR3 DNA sequence: TGTGCCTGGAGTGTACTGAGGCCGTACCAAGAGACCCAGTACTTC. Encoded protein: CAWSVLRPYQETQYF.

The V and J genes are TRBV7-3 and TRBJ1-1, with D hard to call. Germline assignment: CDR1 SGHTA and CDR2 FQGTGA. The CDR3 covers 13 residues. V was pared by 4 bases and J by 4 bases, with 10 bases between. CDR3 bases: TGTGCCAGCAGCTACCGACAAGGCACTGAAGCTTTCTTT. Its protein is CASSYRQGTEAFF.

The chain combines TRBV9 with TRBJ1-4, with TRBD1 matching over 7 bases. V shed 3 bases, J shed 4 bases, and the junction held 12 bases outside the gene matches. Germline CDR1 and CDR2: SGDLS and YYNGEE. This CDR3 contains 17 residues. CDR3 bases: TGTGCCAGCAGCGCACAGGGGCTACGCCCGGGTAATGAAAAACTGTTTTTT. Translation: CASSAQGLRPGNEKLFF.